This passage covers 28 T cell receptor beta chains from one sample sequenced in a study of long-term antiretroviral therapy in people with HIV. Runs used v3.0 of the immunoSEQ assay and were done at survey level. Clones were read by immunoSEQ multiplex PCR, and TCRdb kept only the in-frame ones, dropping some. The sample has 25,000 to 30,000 clones, 95% seen once; the top ten hold more than 8%. The sequencing used unsorted PBMCs, collected 5.3 years after starting antiretroviral therapy. These receptors were taken from a man aged 25-45 years with HIV.

The gene calls are TRBV29-1 and TRBJ1-1, with TRBD1 as a possible D gene (5 bases). CDR1 and CDR2 from the germline V gene are SQVTM and ANQGSEA. V was cut by 4 bases and J by 1 base, with 7 bases left in between. The CDR3 spans 12 residues. CDR3 sequence (DNA): TGCAGCGTTGGTCAGGGGAACACTGAAGCTTTCTTT. Its translation is CSVGQGNTEAFF.

This clone was found once. J is TRBJ1-3 and V is TRBV11-3; 9 bases map to TRBD1. Trimming took 5 bases from V and 0 from J; bases not matched to a gene: 14. Germline lookup yields CDR1 SGHNT and CDR2 YENEEA. This CDR3 has 19 residues. The CDR3 loop is CASSGKGTGRTLSGNTIYF. The CDR3 DNA follows: TGTGCCAGCAGCGGGAAGGGGACAGGGCGAACCCTCTCTGGAAACACCATATATTTT.

The chain is built from TRBV4-1 and TRBJ1-3, with D perhaps matching TRBD1 (5 bases). The length of the CDR3 is 17 residues. The germline gives CDR1 MGHRA, CDR2 YSYEKL. Trimming cost V 2 bases and J 0 bases, with 14 bases left between them. The CDR3 loop reads CASSQPGDGSSGNTIYF. In DNA form, the CDR3 reads TGCGCCAGCAGCCAACCCGGGGACGGGAGCTCTGGAAACACCATATATTTT.

This rearrangement joins TRBV28 to TRBJ2-3; 8 bases match TRBD2. The length of the CDR3 is 16 residues. The germline CDR1 and CDR2 sequences are MDHEN and SYDVKM. V gave up 4 bases and J gave up 5 bases; unmatched junction bases: 11. CDR3 coding DNA: TGTGCCAGCAGTTCCTCGAGCGGGAGTCGGGGAGATACGCAGTATTTT. Residues: CASSSSSGSRGDTQYF.

Only a few counts were recorded for this clone. The chain links TRBV4-2 to TRBJ2-3; 7 nucleotides match TRBD2. Trimming removed 3 bases from V and 2 bases from J; junction bases left unmatched: 8. Germline V CDR1 and CDR2: LGHNA, YNFKEQ. This CDR3 spans 16 amino acids. DNA of the CDR3: TGTGCCAGCAGCCATTCTTTGCGGGGGAACACAGATACGCAGTATTTT. Its protein is CASSHSLRGNTDTQYF.

The J gene is TRBJ1-5, the V gene TRBV5-4, with D possibly being TRBD1 (6 bases). V lost 2 bases, J lost 9 bases, and 18 bases lay in between. CDR3 size: 15 residues. The germline gives CDR1 SGHNT, CDR2 YYREEE (reference sequence). DNA of the CDR3: TGTGCCAGCAGCTTCGCTGGGGGGCAGAAGGGGCCCCAGCATTTT. Its translation: CASSFAGGQKGPQHF.

This clone appeared once. J is TRBJ1-2 and V is TRBV27, with TRBD1 as a possible D gene (6 bases). The germline V gene encodes CDR1 MNHEY and CDR2 SMNVEV (reference sequence). Trimming shortened V by 7 bases and J by 4 bases, and 22 bases separated the two germline ends. This CDR3 comprises 16 residues. In DNA, the CDR3 is TGTGCCAGCACTAAGTTGGGGGCGGGGGGAAGCTATGGCTACACCTTC. As protein: CASTKLGAGGSYGYTF.

The genes are TRBV18 and TRBJ1-1; D is ambiguous. Germline CDR1 and CDR2: KGHSH and LQKENI. Trimming shortened V by 3 bases and J by 5 bases, and 13 bases separated the two germline ends. This CDR3 contains 14 residues. The CDR3: CASSPVLEGTEAFF. For the CDR3, the DNA is TGTGCCAGCTCACCCGTCTTGGAAGGGACTGAAGCTTTCTTT.

V and J are TRBV19 and TRBJ2-1, with 14 bases lining up with TRBD2. The germline V gene encodes CDR1 LNHDA and CDR2 SQIVND (reference sequence). V dropped 6 bases and J dropped 7; count of bases not matched to a gene: 8. The CDR3 is made up of 16 amino acids. The CDR3 sequence is CASRRYGTSGRNEQFF. Written as DNA, the CDR3 is TGTGCCAGTAGAAGGTACGGGACTAGCGGGAGAAATGAGCAGTTCTTC.

The chain is built from TRBV7-8 and TRBJ2-5; 7 positions match TRBD1. This CDR3 spans 16 amino acids. CDR1 and CDR2 from the germline V gene are SGHVS and FQNEAQ. The J segment lost 2 bases and the V segment lost 5 bases, leaving 11 bases of the junction unmatched. As DNA, the CDR3 is TGTGCCAGCAGCCAACTCTTCCGGGACAGTCAAGAGACCCAGTACTTC. Amino acids: CASSQLFRDSQETQYF.

The J gene is TRBJ2-1, the V gene TRBV2; 9 bases map to TRBD1. Looked up from germline, CDR1 is SNHLY and CDR2 is FYNNEI. The length of the CDR3 is 14 residues. V lost 7 bases, J lost 7 bases, and 8 bases stayed unmatched. The CDR3 sequence is CASTWTGVVNEQFF. The CDR3 coding sequence is TGTGCCAGCACCTGGACAGGGGTAGTTAATGAGCAGTTCTTC.

The rearrangement links TRBV5-1 to TRBJ2-7; unclear D gene. This CDR3 comprises 12 residues. V was shortened by 4 bases and J by 3 bases, with 8 bases between the two germline ends. CDR1 and CDR2 (germline): SGHRS, YFSETQ. CDR3 protein: CASSAGVYEQYF. CDR3 coding DNA: TGCGCCAGCAGCGCCGGCGTCTACGAGCAGTACTTC.

J is TRBJ2-7 and V is TRBV4-3, with D hard to call. This CDR3 comprises 13 residues. Trimming removed 1 base from V and 3 bases from J, with 7 bases in between. Germline V lookup: CDR1 LGHNA, CDR2 YSLEER. The CDR3 spells CASSQGLGYEQYF. CDR3 coding DNA: TGCGCCAGCAGCCAAGGTTTAGGCTACGAGCAGTACTTC.

The rearrangement uses TRBV5-4 and TRBJ2-5; tentatively, D is TRBD1 (6 bases). The CDR3 extends over 15 amino acids. Germline V lookup: CDR1 SGHNT, CDR2 YYREEE (reference sequence). The ends were cut back, 0 bases at V and 2 bases at J, with 11 bases in the middle. CDR3 sequence reads: CASSLAGRGQETQYF. CDR3 coding DNA: TGTGCCAGCAGCTTGGCGGGCAGGGGACAAGAGACCCAGTACTTC.

The chain uses TRBV6-5 and TRBJ2-7; 8 bases line up with TRBD1. J was trimmed by 6 bases and V by 6 bases; bases with no gene match: 13. CDR1 and CDR2 (germline): MNHEY, SVGAGI. The CDR3 loop spans 15 amino acids. This chain's CDR3 is CASSPRTGPRAEQYF. CDR3 coding DNA: TGTGCCAGCAGCCCTAGGACAGGGCCTCGGGCCGAGCAGTACTTC.

The chain combines TRBV5-1 with TRBJ2-7, with D perhaps matching TRBD2 (5 bases). The CDR3 length is 13 residues. Trimming removed 9 bases from V and 5 bases from J, with 18 bases in between. Looked up from germline, CDR1 is SGHRS and CDR2 is YFSETQ. This CDR3 is CATSLSGYDEQYF. The CDR3 DNA sequence: TGCGCCACCTCCTTGTCGGGGTACGACGAGCAGTACTTC.

This sequence joins TRBV5-6 and TRBJ1-6; weak D call: TRBD1 (5 bases). V was shortened by 0 bases and J by 7 bases, with 8 bases between the two germline ends. The CDR3 consists of 14 residues. Germline V lookup: CDR1 SGHDT, CDR2 YYEEEE. CDR3 DNA sequence: TGTGCCAGCAGCTTGGGACAGCTCAATTCACCCCTCCACTTT. Residues: CASSLGQLNSPLHF. The variable domain in full, with the rest retrieved from reference TRBV5-6 and TRBJ1-6, is DAGVTQSPTHLIKTRGQQVTLRCSPKSGHDTVSWYQQALGQGPQFIFQYYEEEERQRGNFPDRFSGHQFPNYSSELNVNALLLGDSALYLCASSLGQLNSPLHFGNGTRLTVT.

This chain links TRBV18 with TRBJ1-5; no definite D call. V was trimmed by 2 bases and J by 3 bases, leaving 8 bases between them. Germline V lookup: CDR1 KGHSH, CDR2 LQKENI. There are 14 residues in the CDR3. CDR3 bases: TGTGCCAGCTCACCAATAGGCACCAATCAGCCCCAGCATTTT. Amino acids: CASSPIGTNQPQHF. The entire variable domain, with the rest obtained from reference TRBV18 and TRBJ1-5, is as follows: NAGVMQNPRHLVRRRGQEARLRCSPMKGHSHVYWYRQLPEEGLKFMVYLQKENIIDESGMPKERFSAEFPKEGPSILRIQQVVRGDSAAYFCASSPIGTNQPQHFGDGTRLSIL.

The V call is TRBV7-8, the J call TRBJ1-2, with D uncertain. This CDR3 has 11 amino acids. The germline V gene encodes CDR1 SGHVS and CDR2 FQNEAQ. V gave up 4 bases and J gave up 7 bases, with 7 bases separating them. CDR3 amino acids: CASSSFSGYTF. As DNA, the CDR3 is TGTGCCAGCAGCTCTTTCTCTGGCTACACCTTC.

The count of this clone is one. This sequence joins TRBV11-2 and TRBJ1-3; no reliable D call. CDR3 length: 15 amino acids. V was shortened by 1 base and J by 0 bases, with 7 bases between the two germline ends. Germline-derived CDR1 and CDR2 are SGHAT and FQNNGV. CDR3 in amino acids: CASSLAASSGNTIYF. The CDR3 DNA is TGTGCCAGCAGCTTAGCAGCCTCCTCTGGAAACACCATATATTTT.

In its sample, this clone was seen a few times. The chain couples TRBV9 to TRBJ2-7, with TRBD2 identical over 8 bases. CDR1 and CDR2 (germline): SGDLS, YYNGEE. The junction had 7 bases not matched to a gene; V was cut back by 0 bases and J by 5 bases. The CDR3 is 15 residues long. CDR3 sequence (DNA): TGTGCCAGCAGCGTAGGCGGGCGGGAGGCCGACGAGCAGTACTTC. As protein: CASSVGGREADEQYF.

This clone is a singleton in its sample. The chain carries TRBV19 and TRBJ1-2; D is ambiguous. The V gene's germline CDR1 is LNHDA and CDR2 SQIVND (reference sequence). Trimming took off 1 base at V and 3 bases at J, with 9 bases between the two ends. CDR3 length: 14 residues. The CDR3 region is CASSIGGGDYGYTF. CDR3 sequence (DNA): TGTGCCAGTAGTATAGGGGGAGGTGACTATGGCTACACCTTC.

The rearrangement links TRBV19 to TRBJ1-6, with 7 bases that match TRBD1. V lost 6 bases to trimming and J lost 8 bases; unmatched junction nucleotides: 4. In germline, CDR1 is LNHDA, CDR2 SQIVND (reference sequence). This CDR3 region has 13 residues. The CDR3, as DNA: TGTGCCAGTAGCGACAGGGTGGATTCACCCCTCCACTTT. Translation gives CASSDRVDSPLHF.

The chain employs TRBV6-6 and TRBJ2-5; D is tentatively TRBD1 or TRBD2 (6 bases each). CDR1 is MNHNY and CDR2 is SVGAGI in the germline V gene (reference sequence). Trimming stripped 2 bases from V and 5 bases from J, with 12 bases between. CDR3 size: 14 residues. The CDR3 reads CASSYSGGGETQYF. DNA of the CDR3: TGTGCCAGCAGTTACAGCGGAGGGGGGGAGACCCAGTACTTC.

The rearrangement uses TRBV27 and TRBJ1-1; the D is unclear. The CDR3 has 15 residues. Germline V lookup: CDR1 MNHEY, CDR2 SMNVEV (reference sequence). The V end was cut by 0 bases, the J end by 0 bases, with 8 bases between. The CDR3 sequence is CASSLSRGLNTEAFF. The CDR3 DNA is TGTGCCAGCAGTTTATCGAGAGGGTTGAACACTGAAGCTTTCTTT.

This chain connects TRBV11-1 to TRBJ2-6; the D is unclear. Per germline, CDR1 SGHAT and CDR2 FQDESV (reference sequence). Trimming pared 1 base from V and 0 bases from J, leaving 4 bases between. This CDR3 has 15 residues. CDR3 residues: CASSLGGSGANVLTF. The CDR3 DNA sequence: TGTGCCAGCAGCTTAGGAGGCTCTGGGGCCAACGTCCTGACTTTC.

The chain is built from TRBV7-8 and TRBJ1-4, with D perhaps TRBD1 (6 bases). The CDR3 runs to 14 residues. V shed 7 bases and J shed 1 base, with 10 bases lying between them. The germline V gene has CDR1 SGHVS and CDR2 FQNEAQ. DNA for the CDR3: TGTGCCAGCACGAGGACAGAAACTAATGAAAAACTGTTTTTT. Translating gives CASTRTETNEKLFF.

The count of this clone is one. The V and J genes are TRBV5-5 and TRBJ1-2; 7 nucleotides line up with TRBD1. This CDR3 is built from 15 residues. CDR1 is SGHKS and CDR2 is YYEKEE in the germline V gene (reference sequence). V was pared by 0 bases and J by 4 bases, with 6 bases of the junction left unmatched. The CDR3 bases are TGTGCCAGCAGCTTGGTCGGGACAGTAGGCTATGGCTACACCTTC. Translating it yields CASSLVGTVGYGYTF.